Listed here are 20 T cell receptor beta chains from one sample, sequenced in a study of cytomegalovirus exposure and HLA in healthy donors. The PCR employed 60 Vbeta primers together with 13 Jbeta primers. The table came from immunoSEQ multiplex PCR; TCRdb's copy has only in-frame clones and leaves some out. The profile covers roughly 110,000 clones, with 74% appearing a single time and just over 2% taken by the ten largest. The sample taken for sequencing was PBMCs. The receptors shown here come from a human donor in good health.

The chain joins TRBV2 to TRBJ2-5, with D unclear. The DNA end lines up better with TRBJ2-7; the J call may be wrong. Germline CDR1 and CDR2: SNHLY and FYNNEI. The CDR3 contains 14 residues. The CDR3 DNA reads TGTGCCAGCAGCTTTCAGACATCCTCCTACGAGCAGTACTTC. Protein sequence: CASSFQTSSYEQYF.

The chain couples TRBV5-4 to TRBJ2-7; 11 bases fit TRBD2. Germline-derived CDR1 and CDR2 are SGHNT and YYREEE (reference sequence). The ends lost 0 bases at V and 2 bases at J; junction bases unmatched: 1. The CDR3 is 15 residues long. The CDR3 here is CASSLGGLAAYEQYF. The CDR3 DNA sequence: TGTGCCAGCAGCTTGGGGGGACTAGCGGCCTACGAGCAGTACTTC.

The table lists this clone with a few counts. The chain is built from TRBV14 and TRBJ2-1, with TRBD2 matching over 8 bases. The germline gives CDR1 SGHDN, CDR2 FVKESK. The CDR3 has 15 residues. Losses at the gene ends were 1 base for V and 4 bases for J; bases not matched to a gene: 3. This chain's CDR3 is CASSQGTSRYNEQFF. The CDR3 DNA reads as TGTGCCAGCAGCCAAGGGACTAGCAGGTACAATGAGCAGTTCTTC.

The V gene is TRBV5-1, the J gene TRBJ2-3, with a possible D match to TRBD2 (5 bases). The CDR3 is 11 amino acids. Germline lookup yields CDR1 SGHRS and CDR2 YFSETQ. V was shortened by 7 bases and J by 4 bases, with 7 bases between the two germline ends. CDR3: CASGRADTQYF. DNA for the CDR3: TGCGCCAGCGGGCGGGCAGATACGCAGTATTTT.

The CDR3 coding sequence is TGTGCCAGCAGCCAGACAGGGGTCAATGAGCAGTTCTTC. This codes for CASSQTGVNEQFF. The chain uses TRBV7-9 and TRBJ2-1; 8 nucleotides line up with TRBD1. Germline V gene lookup returns CDR1 SEHNR and CDR2 FQNEAQ (reference sequence). The V segment lost 5 bases and the J segment 6 bases; nucleotides outside the gene matches: 3. The CDR3 has 13 amino acids. Combining the CDR3 with reference TRBV7-9 and TRBJ2-1 gives the whole variable domain DTGVSQNPRHKITKRGQNVTFRCDPISEHNRLYWYRQTLGQGPEFLTYFQNEAQLEKSRLLSDRFSAERPKGSFSTLEIQRTEQGDSAMYLCASSQTGVNEQFFGPGTRLTVL.

CDR3 in amino acids: CASPVPGYVGNVLTF. The CDR3 DNA is TGTGCCAGCCCGGTCCCAGGGTATGTGGGCAACGTCCTGACTTTC. The chain has TRBV7-3 and TRBJ2-6, with a weak D call TRBD1 (5 bases). CDR3 length equals 15 residues. Germline V gene data show CDR1 as SGHTA and CDR2 as FQGTGA. Deletions cut 8 bases from V and 9 bases from J, with 20 bases between.

V gene TRBV5-1 combines with J gene TRBJ2-7, with TRBD1 matching over 7 bases. V was clipped by 4 bases and J by 5 bases; unmatched bases: 12. Per the germline V gene, CDR1 is SGHRS and CDR2 is YFSETQ. The CDR3 consists of 15 residues. CDR3 DNA: TGCGCCAGCAGCCTGACCCCATCGACAGGGCACGAGCAGTACTTC. It codes for CASSLTPSTGHEQYF. Based on the CDR3 plus reference TRBV5-1 and TRBJ2-7, the full variable domain is KAGVTQTPRYLIKTRGQQVTLSCSPISGHRSVSWYQQTPGQGLQFLFEYFSETQRNKGNFPGRFSGRQFSNSRSEMNVSTLELGDSALYLCASSLTPSTGHEQYFGPGTRLTVT.

This sequence joins TRBV29-1 and TRBJ1-2; D call uncertain. Between the trimmed V and J ends, which lost 3 bases and 4 bases, there was a span of 15 bases. The CDR3 runs 14 residues. Germline loops: CDR1 SQVTM, CDR2 ANQGSEA. The CDR3 protein is CSVERISMGYGYTF. The CDR3 DNA is TGCAGCGTTGAGCGGATTTCCATGGGCTATGGCTACACCTTC.

This sequence joins TRBV7-9 and TRBJ1-1; unclear D gene. CDR1 SEHNR and CDR2 FQNEAQ come from the germline V gene (reference sequence). Trimming cost V 1 base and J 0 bases, with 6 bases left between them. The CDR3 is made up of 14 amino acids. The CDR3 nucleotides read TGTGCCAGCAGCTTAGAGTTAGTGAACACTGAAGCTTTCTTT. Translating it yields CASSLELVNTEAFF. Based on the CDR3 plus reference TRBV7-9 and TRBJ1-1, the full variable domain is DTGVSQNPRHKITKRGQNVTFRCDPISEHNRLYWYRQTLGQGPEFLTYFQNEAQLEKSRLLSDRFSAERPKGSFSTLEIQRTEQGDSAMYLCASSLELVNTEAFFGQGTRLTVV.

The genes are TRBV30 and TRBJ1-5; 10 bases fit TRBD1. This CDR3 region has 16 residues. Germline V gene data show CDR1 as GTSNPN and CDR2 as SVGIG (reference sequence). The V and J ends lost 5 bases and 2 bases, in that order; junction bases with no gene match: 9. The DNA for the CDR3 is TGTGCCTGGGGGAACCGGGACAGGGGTGGCAATCAGCCCCAGCATTTT. Translated, it gives CAWGNRDRGGNQPQHF.

This clone was detected once. The rearrangement uses TRBV7-2 and TRBJ2-3; D not resolved. CDR1 is SGHTA, CDR2 FQGNSA, per germline. Deletions cut 8 bases from V and 0 bases from J, with 24 bases between. There are 18 residues in the CDR3. The CDR3 DNA is TGTGCCAGCTACCCGACCACCGTAACCTTGGGCAGCACAGATACGCAGTATTTT. Translation: CASYPTTVTLGSTDTQYF.

The chain combines TRBV6-1 with TRBJ2-7, with D possibly matching TRBD2 (6 bases). The CDR3 consists of 15 residues. CDR1 is MNHNS, CDR2 SASEGT, per germline. Trimming stripped 0 bases from V and 4 bases from J, with 13 bases between. CDR3 residues: CASSEADGGPYEQYF. The CDR3, as DNA: TGTGCCAGCAGTGAAGCGGACGGGGGACCATACGAGCAGTACTTC.

This clone has only a few counts. The CDR3 DNA follows: TGCAGCGTTCCCAATCCAGGGAACGGGGAGACCCAGTACTTC. This codes for CSVPNPGNGETQYF. The chain employs TRBV29-1 and TRBJ2-5; TRBD1 is a possible D gene (5 bases). The V end lost 5 bases, the J end lost 5 bases, and 18 bases lay between the germline ends. The CDR3 totals 14 residues. Per germline, CDR1 SQVTM and CDR2 ANQGSEA.

The genes are TRBV4-3 and TRBJ2-1; 8 bases map to TRBD2. CDR1 and CDR2 (germline): LGHNA, YSLEER. The trim removed 4 bases at V and 6 bases at J, leaving 8 bases unmatched. The CDR3 consists of 15 residues. CDR3 loop: CASSPAGTSINEQFF. The CDR3 DNA follows: TGCGCCAGCAGCCCGGCCGGGACTAGTATCAATGAGCAGTTCTTC.

The CDR3 DNA reads TGTGCCTGGGGACAGGGAAATTCACCCCTCCACTTT. Translation gives CAWGQGNSPLHF. J is TRBJ1-6 and V is TRBV30, with TRBD1 matching 8 bases. The CDR3 totals 12 residues. With V trimmed by 5 bases and J by 7 bases, 1 base remained unmatched. Germline CDR1 reads GTSNPN; CDR2 reads SVGIG (reference sequence).

V usage is TRBV11-2 and J usage is TRBJ1-2, with a possible D match to TRBD1 (6 bases). Germline loops: CDR1 SGHAT, CDR2 FQNNGV. The V end lost 1 base, the J end lost 3 bases, and 9 bases lay between the germline ends. The CDR3 sequence is 14 residues long. DNA for the CDR3: TGTGCCAGCAGCTTAGGTCCAGGGGACTATGGCTACACCTTC. It specifies CASSLGPGDYGYTF.

The V gene is TRBV14, the J gene TRBJ2-7; 10 nucleotides align to TRBD2. V was clipped by 0 bases and J by 3 bases; unmatched bases: 14. The CDR3 consists of 19 residues. Germline CDR1 and CDR2: SGHDN and FVKESK. The CDR3 DNA follows: TGTGCCAGCAGCCAAGACAGAACAGGACTAGGACTAGCGGACTACGAGCAGTACTTC. It specifies CASSQDRTGLGLADYEQYF.

The gene calls are TRBV6-1 and TRBJ2-2; D remains unclear. This CDR3 has 15 residues. Trimming left V 3 bases short and J 6 bases short, with 14 bases between. Germline CDR1 MNHNS, CDR2 SASEGT. CDR3 loop: CASSDPYEPAGELFF. CDR3 bases: TGTGCCAGCAGTGATCCCTACGAGCCGGCCGGGGAGCTGTTTTTT.

V is TRBV5-4 and J is TRBJ2-3; 12 nucleotides match TRBD2. There are 16 residues in the CDR3. Germline CDR1 SGHNT, CDR2 YYREEE (reference sequence). The V segment lost 5 bases and the J segment 4 bases; nucleotides outside the gene matches: 8. CDR3 residues: CASRSRTSGTPDTQYF. DNA of the CDR3: TGTGCCAGCAGGTCACGGACTAGCGGGACCCCAGATACGCAGTATTTT.

The rearrangement links TRBV15 to TRBJ1-2, with 9 bases fitting TRBD1. V gave up 3 bases and J gave up 14 bases; unmatched junction bases: 13. Germline V CDR1 and CDR2: LNHNV, YYDKDF (reference sequence). CDR3 length: 14 amino acids. CDR3 sequence: CATSRDPGTGLGTF. The CDR3 coding sequence is TGTGCCACCAGCAGGGACCCCGGGACAGGGTTGGGTACCTTC.